This T cell receptor beta chain was identified in a study of shared clonotypes between healthy human individuals. Splitting of each subset's genomic DNA was done evenly across several immunoSEQ plates. Profiling relied on immunoSEQ multiplex PCR, and the TCRdb table lists in-frame clones only, not all of them. Here the sample spans about 1.1 million clones, 77% being singletons. This CDR3 is built from 14 residues. CDR1 is SEHNR, CDR2 FQNEAQ, per germline (reference sequence). After removal of 5 bases from V and 5 bases from J, the junction contained 6 bases not matched to a gene. Concerning this clone itself: This sample also contains other DNA sequences that code for the same CDR3.

The specimen sequenced was memory CD4+ T cells from PBMCs. Subset defined: CD45RA-negative fraction. The TCR was taken from a man younger than 30 in good health. Some clones in this sample may be carry-over from other donors' samples. The V gene is TRBV7-9, the J gene TRBJ1-1, with 9 bases matching TRBD1. The CDR3 DNA sequence: TGTGCCAGCAGCCTACAGGGGGCTTGGACTGAAGCTTTCTTT. Its translation: CASSLQGAWTEAFF.